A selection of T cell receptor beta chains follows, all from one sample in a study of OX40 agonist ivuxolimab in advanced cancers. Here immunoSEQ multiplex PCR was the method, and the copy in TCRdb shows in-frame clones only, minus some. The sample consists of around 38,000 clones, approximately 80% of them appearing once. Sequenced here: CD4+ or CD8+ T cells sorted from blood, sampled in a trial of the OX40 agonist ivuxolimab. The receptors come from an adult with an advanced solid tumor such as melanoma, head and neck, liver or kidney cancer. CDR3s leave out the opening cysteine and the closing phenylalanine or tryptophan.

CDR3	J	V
ASRAPGDRGYNEQF	TRBJ2-1	TRBV2
ASSESTHAYEQY	TRBJ2-7	TRBV6-4
SAGPRREQY	TRBJ2-7	TRBV20-1
ASSGRSTSGNTIY	TRBJ1-3	TRBV5-6
ASSFDRGLTYEQY	TRBJ2-7	TRBV5-6
ASSLGLDNEQF	TRBJ2-1	TRBV7-9
ASSTRQGPRTDTQY	TRBJ2-3	TRBV19
ASSLSLASGLLN	TRBJ2-5	TRBV7-2
ASTSRGQGIEQY	TRBJ2-7	TRBV7-8
ASSFSGRAEQY	TRBJ2-7	TRBV9